This T cell receptor beta chain was sequenced in a study of Ad26.COV2.S vaccination and SARS-CoV-2 variants. Treatment noted: 15 to 20 received Ad26.COV2.S at low or high dose, single or two shots; roughly five received placebo; per-sample allocation not given. All samples were drawn on day 63, counting from the first vaccine or placebo injection. CDR1 and CDR2 (germline): SGHAT, FQNNGV. V was clipped by 7 bases and J by 4 bases, with 13 bases between them. The CDR3 runs 14 residues. Concerning this clone itself: As yet, its antigen is unknown.

The table came from immunoSEQ multiplex PCR; TCRdb's copy has only in-frame clones and leaves some out. This sample has some 450,000 clones, with less than 95% found just once. Study results and caveats: Total responses of T cells may have been underestimated by the analyses of TCR breadth and depth.

The receptor was derived from a person aged 18 to 65 who received the Ad26.COV2.S COVID-19 vaccine or a placebo. The chain is built from TRBV11-2 and TRBJ2-2; TRBD2 might be the D (5 bases). Here the sequenced sample was peripheral blood, taken in a trial of Ad26.COV2.S vaccine versus placebo. The CDR3 DNA reads as TGTGCCAGCACACTAGGCTGGGGCACCGGGGAGCTGTTTTTT. It codes for CASTLGWGTGELFF.